Each of the 13 T cell receptor beta chains below was sequenced from the same sample in a study of OX40 agonist ivuxolimab in advanced cancers. Method: immunoSEQ multiplex PCR; TCRdb's copy keeps in-frame clones and lacks some. The sample carries 55,000 to 75,000 clones, 80% to 85% recorded once. Sequenced material: CD4+ or CD8+ T cells sorted from blood, taken in a trial of the OX40 agonist ivuxolimab. The receptors shown here come from an adult with an advanced solid tumor such as melanoma, head and neck, liver or kidney cancer.

The rearrangement joins TRBV7-2 to TRBJ1-1; D ambiguous. The germline V gene has CDR1 SGHTA and CDR2 FQGNSA. V was shortened by 5 bases and J by 0 bases, with 10 bases between the two germline ends. This CDR3 has 14 residues. The CDR3 sequence: CASSPAAVNTEAFF. Here the CDR3 DNA reads TGTGCCAGCAGCCCCGCCGCGGTGAACACTGAAGCTTTCTTT.

V usage is TRBV7-8 and J usage is TRBJ1-2; 12 bases line up with TRBD1. Germline loops: CDR1 SGHVS, CDR2 FQNEAQ. The CDR3 contains 14 residues. V lost 1 base to trimming and J lost 7 bases; unmatched junction nucleotides: 1. The CDR3 sequence is CASSLEGQGAGYTF. CDR3 nucleotides: TGTGCCAGCAGCTTAGAGGGACAGGGGGCTGGCTACACCTTC.

The chain recombines TRBV10-2 with TRBJ2-7; tentative D call: TRBD1 (5 bases). V lost 3 bases, J lost 6 bases, and 9 bases lay in between. This CDR3 contains 12 residues. Germline V lookup: CDR1 WSHSY, CDR2 SAAADI. Written as DNA, the CDR3 is TGCGCCAGCAGTGACGCAGGGTCCGAGCAGTACTTC. This codes for CASSDAGSEQYF.

J is TRBJ2-7 and V is TRBV29-1; either TRBD1 or TRBD2 may supply D (6 bases each). The CDR3 extends over 12 amino acids. Germline V CDR1 and CDR2: SQVTM, ANQGSEA. The V end lost 6 bases, the J end lost 2 bases, and 11 bases lay between the germline ends. The CDR3 bases are TGCAGCGTGAGGGGGGCAGCCTACGAGCAGTACTTC. Translated, it gives CSVRGAAYEQYF.

The V call is TRBV6-5, the J call TRBJ1-2; maybe TRBD1 (5 bases). This CDR3 has 14 residues. CDR1 MNHEY and CDR2 SVGAGI come from the germline V gene. V shed 5 bases and J shed 6 bases, with 16 bases lying between them. The CDR3 region is CASSELSRENGYTF. The CDR3 nucleotides read TGTGCCAGCAGTGAACTCTCCAGGGAGAATGGCTACACCTTC.

This clone has just a few counts. The chain has TRBV27 and TRBJ1-3; D is ambiguous. This CDR3 region has 13 residues. V shed 7 bases and J shed 7 bases, with 14 bases lying between them. From germline, CDR1 is MNHEY and CDR2 SMNVEV (reference sequence). DNA of the CDR3: TGTGCCAGCACCTCTCGGATGACGAACACCATATATTTT. Its translation: CASTSRMTNTIYF.

The chain uses TRBV18 and TRBJ2-7, with 9 positions matching TRBD1. The V and J ends lost 4 bases and 5 bases, in that order; junction bases with no gene match: 6. The CDR3 length is 14 residues. The germline V gene has CDR1 KGHSH and CDR2 LQKENI. As DNA, the CDR3 is TGTGCCAGCTCACAGGGACAGGGAGTCCACGAGCAGTACTTC. It specifies CASSQGQGVHEQYF.

The V and J genes are TRBV5-1 and TRBJ2-2, with TRBD2 matching over 11 bases. The CDR3 is made up of 16 amino acids. Germline V gene sequence: CDR1 SGHRS, CDR2 YFSETQ. Unmatched junction bases numbered 7, after V lost 4 bases and J lost 5 bases. DNA for the CDR3: TGCGCCAGCAGCCTAACTAGCGGGAGTAGGACCGGGGAGCTGTTTTTT. It translates to CASSLTSGSRTGELFF.

This chain's CDR3 is CASSPVVTTDTQYF. The CDR3 DNA sequence: TGTGCCAGCAGCCCCGTCGTGACCACAGATACGCAGTATTTT. The gene calls are TRBV7-2 and TRBJ2-3; D unresolved. Trimming took 5 bases from V and 2 from J, leaving 11 bases between them. The CDR3 spans 14 residues. The germline CDR1 and CDR2 sequences are SGHTA and FQGNSA. Complete variable domain (other parts from reference TRBV7-2 and TRBJ2-3): GAGVSQSPSNKVTEKGKDVELRCDPISGHTALYWYRQSLGQGLEFLIYFQGNSAPDKSGLPSDRFSAERTGGSVSTLTIQRTQQEDSAVYLCASSPVVTTDTQYFGPGTRLTVL.

This clone has only one observation. The chain employs TRBV10-3 and TRBJ1-1; 10 bases line up with TRBD1. Per the germline V gene, CDR1 is ENHRY and CDR2 is SYGVKD. This CDR3 contains 13 residues. The ends lost 7 bases at V and 5 bases at J; junction bases unmatched: 4. The CDR3: CAITPGQGTEAFF. The CDR3 region has the DNA TGTGCCATCACCCCGGGACAGGGGACTGAAGCTTTCTTT.

This clone showed up just a few times. The V and J genes are TRBV28 and TRBJ2-6, with TRBD2 identical over 7 bases. Germline CDR1 and CDR2: MDHEN and SYDVKM. This CDR3 region has 18 residues. V trimming: 3 bases; J trimming: 0 bases; junction bases outside the gene matches: 8. The CDR3 region is CASSFLGGGSSGANVLTF. The CDR3 nucleotides are TGTGCCAGCAGTTTTCTGGGCGGGGGTTCCTCTGGGGCCAACGTCCTGACTTTC.

This chain joins TRBV2 and TRBJ1-3; D remains unclear. This CDR3 has 14 amino acids. Trimming took off 5 bases at V and 0 bases at J, with 8 bases between the two ends. CDR1 is SNHLY, CDR2 FYNNEI, per germline. Here the CDR3 reads CASSPDGSGNTIYF. The DNA of the CDR3 is TGTGCCAGCAGTCCCGACGGCTCTGGAAACACCATATATTTT.

This sequence joins TRBV9 and TRBJ2-2; 7 bases align to TRBD1. The CDR3 has 15 amino acids. The ends lost 4 bases at V and 3 bases at J; junction bases unmatched: 6. Looked up from germline, CDR1 is SGDLS and CDR2 is YYNGEE. CDR3 loop: CASSPTGAHTGELFF. In nucleotides, the CDR3 is TGTGCCAGCAGCCCAACAGGGGCTCACACCGGGGAGCTGTTTTTT.